The 11 T cell receptor beta chains below come from one sample, sequenced in a study of T cell clonality in common variable immunodeficiency. The data were produced by immunoSEQ multiplex PCR, yet TCRdb's version contains in-frame clones alone and is incomplete. Reported are 50,000 to 65,000 clones, none seen only once; the ten largest carry about 0.85%. The sequenced material came from peripheral blood mononuclear cells. These receptors came from a person aged 18 to 75 in good health.

At least ten counts were recorded for this clone. Read data end 3 residues before the CDR3 end; the end is taken from the germline J gene. The V gene is TRBV30, the J gene TRBJ2-3, with 11 bases matching TRBD2. The V gene's germline CDR1 is GTSNPN and CDR2 SVGIG (reference sequence). CDR3 size: 16 residues. The trim removed 2 bases at V and 2 bases at J, leaving 6 bases unmatched. This chain's CDR3 is CAWSSGTSGFTDTQYF. Incomplete CDR3 DNA: TGTGCCTGGAGTTCCGGGACTAGCGGATTCACAGATACG.

Regarding this clone: The read terminates 3 residues before the CDR3 end, so the remaining end is supplied by the germline J gene. The chain has TRBV2 and TRBJ1-2, with 7 nucleotides matching TRBD1. CDR1 and CDR2 (germline): SNHLY, FYNNEI. CDR3 length: 15 amino acids. The DNA read from the CDR3 is TGTGCCAGCAAAAGAGGGGAGACAGGGAAAGAGACC. Encoded protein: CASKRGETGKET. From start to end, the CDR3 is CASKRGETGKETYTF.

This clone has a count of ten or more. The missing CDR3 end, 3 residues past where the read stops, is filled in from the germline J gene. The chain couples TRBV7-2 to TRBJ1-2, with a tentative D call TRBD1 (5 bases). Trimming shortened V by 5 bases and J by 0 bases, and 13 bases separated the two germline ends. Germline CDR1 is SGHTA and CDR2 is FQGNSA. The CDR3 loop spans 15 amino acids. The sequenced part of the CDR3 DNA is TGTGCCAGCAGCATTCACCCGGACACTAACTATGGC. It codes for CASSIHPDTNYG. The CDR3, in full, reads CASSIHPDTNYGYTF.

The table lists this clone with many counts. The CDR3 end lies 3 residues beyond the end of the read and is filled in from the germline J gene. The chain links TRBV11-2 to TRBJ2-1, with TRBD1 identical over 7 bases. Germline CDR1 reads SGHAT; CDR2 reads FQNNGV. V trimming: 7 bases; J trimming: 4 bases; junction bases outside the gene matches: 7. This CDR3 comprises 14 residues. CDR3 protein: CASTRDRIYNEQFF. The CDR3 DNA, read in part, is TGTGCCAGCACCCGGGACAGAATATACAATGAG.

This clone showed up many times. The CDR3 end is not reached by the read, which stops 3 residues before it; the germline J gene fills it in. The V call is TRBV6-1, the J call TRBJ1-6; D gene uncertain. Germline assignment: CDR1 MNHNS and CDR2 SASEGT. V was cut by 2 bases and J by 9 bases, with 8 bases left in between. This CDR3 spans 13 amino acids. The CDR3 here is CASSETKGSPLHF. The sequenced part of the CDR3 DNA is TGTGCCAGCAGTGAAACAAAGGGTTCACCC.

The table lists this clone with many counts. With the read ending 3 residues before the CDR3 end, the germline J gene is used to fill in that end. This chain connects TRBV2 to TRBJ2-1; no clear D gene. CDR1 and CDR2 from the germline V gene are SNHLY and FYNNEI. Trimming took off 7 bases at V and 9 bases at J, with 10 bases between the two ends. CDR3 length equals 11 residues. CDR3: CASTSQVEQFF. CDR3 DNA, as far as it was read: TGTGCCAGCACGTCTCAGGTTGAG.

This clone showed up many times. The observed sequence ends 3 residues before the CDR3 terminus, with the missing tail filled in from the germline J gene. The chain employs TRBV7-9 and TRBJ1-2, with no clear D. The V and J ends lost 2 bases and 4 bases respectively, with 8 bases between them. The CDR3 sequence is 13 residues long. Germline V lookup: CDR1 SEHNR, CDR2 FQNEAQ (reference sequence). The part of the CDR3 DNA that was read is TGTGCCAGCAGCTTAATCACAGCCTATGGC. Translated: CASSLITAYG. The CDR3 in full is CASSLITAYGYTF.

Ten or more counts support this clone. The read ends 3 residues early relative to the CDR3; the germline J gene fills the gap. This rearrangement joins TRBV20-1 to TRBJ1-2; no clear D gene. Germline CDR1 DFQATT, CDR2 SNEGSKA (reference sequence). This CDR3 spans 13 amino acids. Trimming took 3 bases from V and 6 from J, leaving 14 bases between them. The part of the CDR3 DNA that was read is TGCAGTGCTAGCGTTGGCAGGATTGATGGC. Its translation is CSASVGRIDG. The full CDR3 reads CSASVGRIDGYTF.

In this sample, this clone turned up many times. The CDR3 extends 3 residues past the end of the read, so its final part is completed from the germline J gene. The rearrangement links TRBV9 to TRBJ2-5; 8 bases match TRBD1. Germline CDR1 and CDR2: SGDLS and YYNGEE. J lost 7 bases, V lost 3 bases, and 8 bases had no gene match. CDR3 length equals 14 residues. CDR3: CASSAGTGWGTQYF. The sequenced CDR3 bases are TGTGCCAGCAGCGCCGGGACAGGATGGGGGACC.

This clone was seen many times. The read halts 3 residues ahead of the CDR3 end, with the missing end drawn from the germline J gene. V is TRBV6-1 and J is TRBJ1-2; maybe TRBD1 (5 bases). V lost 2 bases and J lost 5, with 21 bases in between. Germline V gene data show CDR1 as MNHNS and CDR2 as SASEGT. The CDR3 consists of 17 residues. The CDR3 DNA, read in part, is TGTGCCAGCAGTGAATACCTGGGACTTCAAACTCAATATGGC. Protein product: CASSEYLGLQTQYG. The whole CDR3 sequence reads CASSEYLGLQTQYGYTF.

This clone has just a few counts. Coverage ceases 3 residues before the CDR3 finishes, and the germline J gene fills in the end. The sample carries other DNA sequences with the same CDR3. The J gene is TRBJ1-1, the V gene TRBV19; D is unclear. The CDR3 length is 13 residues. V was trimmed by 3 bases and J by 2 bases, leaving 7 bases between them. CDR1 is LNHDA, CDR2 SQIVND, per germline (reference sequence). The sequenced CDR3 bases are TGTGCCAGTAGTATCTCCTTAAACACTGAA. Translated: CASSISLNTE. In full, the CDR3 reads CASSISLNTEAFF.